The rows below give T cell receptor beta chains drawn from one sample of a study of shared clonotypes between healthy human individuals. This table comes from immunoSEQ multiplex PCR, and its TCRdb copy is limited to in-frame clones, with some not included. The sample holds roughly 2.2 million clones, 85% to 95% seen once. Sequenced material: naive CD4+ T cells from PBMCs. The receptor source for this set is a man between 18 and 35 years old in good health. Some clones in this sample may be carry-over from other donors' samples. CDR3s include the opening cysteine and the closing phenylalanine or tryptophan. The order of the fields is V gene, clone size, D gene, J gene, CDR3 DNA, CDR3 protein. The D gene is left open where the match is weak. Clone size, where shown, is once, few, many, or a class for clones that have expanded.

>TRBV30|.|TRBD2|TRBJ2-2
TGTGCCTGGAGTGTCGGACTAGCGGGAGTAACCGGGGAGCTGTTTTTT
CAWSVGLAGVTGELFF
>TRBV9|.|TRBD2|TRBJ2-3
TGTGCCAGCAGGAGCGGGAGAAGTGGTGATACGCAGTATTTT
CASRSGRSGDTQYF
>TRBV6-5|.|.|TRBJ1-1
TGTGCCAGCAGTTACTCGACAGGTAATGAAGCTTTCTTT
CASSYSTGNEAFF
>TRBV30|.|.|TRBJ2-1
TGTGCCTGGAGTATGGGTATAGCCTACAATGAGCAGTTCTTC
CAWSMGIAYNEQFF
>TRBV30|once|.|TRBJ2-3
TGTGCCTGGAACGGCCTCTCCTTTGCAGATACGCAGTATTTT
CAWNGLSFADTQYF
>TRBV5-1|.|.|TRBJ2-7
TGCGCCAGCAGCTCACAGGGAAATTGGGACTTC
CASSSQGNWDF
>TRBV27|.|.|TRBJ1-1
TGTGCCAGCAGCAGAGAACGGGGGAACACTGAAGCTTTCTTT
CASSRERGNTEAFF
>TRBV5-1|.|TRBD2|TRBJ2-3
TGCGCCAGCAGCGCGGGACTAGCGGGAGTGGGCGATACGCAGTATTTT
CASSAGLAGVGDTQYF
>TRBV27|.|TRBD2|TRBJ2-7
TGTGCCAGCAGTTTCTTAGCGGGAGGGCCCAACGAGCAGTACTTC
CASSFLAGGPNEQYF
>TRBV29-1|.|.|TRBJ2-7
TGCAGTGTCGATAAGGGACGAGGGAGCGAGCAGTACTTC
CSVDKGRGSEQYF
>TRBV10-1|.|.|TRBJ2-3
TGCGCCAGTGCTAAGGGGTTCCCAGATACGCAGTATTTT
CASAKGFPDTQYF
>TRBV19|.|.|TRBJ1-5
TGTGCCAGTAAACAGGCTAATCAGCCCCAGCATTTT
CASKQANQPQHF
>TRBV18|.|.|TRBJ2-2
TGTGCCAGCTCACCACTTGGTCAGGGCAACACCGGGGAGCTGTTTTTT
CASSPLGQGNTGELFF
>TRBV19|.|TRBD2|TRBJ2-5
TGTGCCAGTAGTACTCTAGCGGGAGGGCCTGGCGAGACCCAGTACTTC
CASSTLAGGPGETQYF
>TRBV2|.|.|TRBJ1-3
TGTGCCAGCAGTGAATCCGTACGGCTCTCTGGAAACACCATATATTTT
CASSESVRLSGNTIYF
>TRBV27|.|.|TRBJ2-3
TGTGCCAGCAGTTTTGAAGGGGCCAGCACAGATACGCAGTATTTT
CASSFEGASTDTQYF
>TRBV7-2|.|.|TRBJ2-1
TGTGCCAGCAGCTTCGGGGAGAATGAGCAGTTCTTC
CASSFGENEQFF
>TRBV6-5|.|TRBD1|TRBJ2-7
TGTGCCAGCAGCTGGACAGGGGCCGCTCCCCTCGAGCAGTACTTC
CASSWTGAAPLEQYF
>TRBV6-1|.|.|TRBJ1-2
TGTGCCAGCAGTGAAACTAATGACAGGTCTAGCGGCTACACCTTC
CASSETNDRSSGYTF
>TRBV27|.|.|TRBJ1-1
TGTGCCAGCAGCCTTAACCTCGGGCCTGAAGCTTTCTTT
CASSLNLGPEAFF
>TRBV7-9|once|TRBD1|TRBJ1-3
TGTGCCAGCAGCTCCGGACAGGGGGCAGGAAACACCATATATTTT
CASSSGQGAGNTIYF
>TRBV5-4|.|.|TRBJ2-5
TGTGCCAGCAGCCCTACAGGAAAGGAGACCCAGTACTTC
CASSPTGKETQYF
>TRBV27|.|.|TRBJ2-7
TGTGCCAGCAGACCACGTAGCGGATTGCGATACGAGCAGTACTTC
CASRPRSGLRYEQYF
>TRBV7-2|.|TRBD1|TRBJ2-7
TGTGCCAGCAGTCTGGGGACAGATTCCTACGAGCAGTACTTC
CASSLGTDSYEQYF
>TRBV2|.|.|TRBJ1-6
TGTGCCAGCAAGGGGACCCCAGGCTCACCCCTCCACTTT
CASKGTPGSPLHF
>TRBV5-1|once|.|TRBJ1-3
TGCGCCAGCAGCTTGGACACTGGAAACACCATATATTTT
CASSLDTGNTIYF
>TRBV28|few|.|TRBJ1-5
TGTGCCAGCAGTACAGGAGGCAATCAGCCCCAGCATTTT
CASSTGGNQPQHF
>TRBV14|.|.|TRBJ2-1
TGTGCCAGCAGCCGGAGTAACAATGAGCAGTTCTTC
CASSRSNNEQFF
>TRBV2|.|.|TRBJ1-2
TGTGCCAGCACCCTAACGGGGAGTACTGGCTACACCTTC
CASTLTGSTGYTF
>TRBV10-3|.|TRBD2|TRBJ2-3
TGTGCCACCTCGACTAGCGGGAGTACTCGCACAGATACGCAGTATTTT
CATSTSGSTRTDTQYF
>TRBV5-1|.|TRBD1|TRBJ2-7
TGCGCCAGCAGACCCGGGACAGGGCCCTACGAGCAGTACTTC
CASRPGTGPYEQYF
>TRBV30|.|.|TRBJ2-2
TGTGCCTGGAGACAGAACACCGGGGAGCTGTTTTTT
CAWRQNTGELFF
>TRBV7-8|.|TRBD1|TRBJ1-3
TGTGCCAGCAGCGAGCACCGGGACAGGGGGCCTGGAAACACCATATATTTT
CASSEHRDRGPGNTIYF
>TRBV6-4|.|.|TRBJ2-7
TGTGCCAGCAGCCTACAAGACTACGAGCAGTACTTC
CASSLQDYEQYF
>TRBV6-5|.|TRBD1|TRBJ2-7
TGTGCCAGCAGGCCGGGACAGTACTACGAGCAGTACTTC
CASRPGQYYEQYF
>TRBV5-1|once|TRBD2|TRBJ2-1
TGCGCCAGCACCATCAGACTAGCTTCAAGCTCCTACAATGAGCAGTTCTTC
CASTIRLASSSYNEQFF
>TRBV18|.|.|TRBJ2-5
TGTGCCAGCTCACCTCGGTCACAAGAGACCCAGTACTTC
CASSPRSQETQYF
>TRBV6-6|once|.|TRBJ1-2
TGTGCCAGCAAAACGGGACCAGGATTAGTGACCCATGGCTACACCTTC
CASKTGPGLVTHGYTF
>TRBV5-6|few|.|TRBJ1-5
TGTGCCAGCAGCTTGGAGCCCCAGCATTTT
CASSLEPQHF
>TRBV7-3|.|TRBD2|TRBJ2-3
TGTGCCAGCAGCTCGATCTCGAGGGGACTAGCGGGAGGGGGCACAGATACGCAGTATTTT
CASSSISRGLAGGGTDTQYF
>TRBV11-3|.|TRBD1|TRBJ2-7
TGTGCCAGCAGCCTACAGACAGGGGGCGGCGAGCAGTACTTC
CASSLQTGGGEQYF
>TRBV28|.|.|TRBJ2-7
TGTGCCACCTCCAACGCAGGGGAGTACGAGCAGTACTTC
CATSNAGEYEQYF
>TRBV29-1|few|.|TRBJ1-5
TGCAGCGTTGAAGCCCGGGACCAGCCCCAGCATTTT
CSVEARDQPQHF